Here is one TCR beta chain with its context. What this receptor recognizes is not known. Sequencing took place on a NextSeq 550. The Human TCR Profiling Kit (MiLaboratory) was used to prepare UMI-labeled 5' RACE TRB cDNA libraries. cDNA synthesis used the entire amount of extracted RNA, and PCR amplification then used the entire amount of cDNA produced. Libraries were prepared in parallel with an identical number of PCR cycles. Turning to the authors' computational methods: With a minimum of two reads required per UMI, MIGEC and MiXCR pulled out about 52,000 +/- 9,100 unique UMI-labeled TRB cDNA molecules from each library. An average of approximately 40,000 +/- 10,000 functional in-frame TRB CDR3 nucleotide clonotypes without stop codons was found per library. Diversity metrics, including normalized Shannon-Wiener and Chao1, were computed in VDJtools after downsampling to 5000 UMI-labeled TRB molecules per sample. Clonotype-size-weighted physicochemical properties of the central five CDR3 residues (interaction energy, strength, volume and Kidera factor 4) were computed in VDJtools. Each entry corresponds to one CDR3 protein sequence from reads that TCRdb reprocessed, and DNA is not given. These V and J calls originate from TCRdb's pipeline instead of the authors' own analysis. The sample's records list 70,000 to 100,000 distinct CDR3 sequences. The ten biggest clones cover over 1.5% of the sample.

This record comes from a study of CXCR3-negative and CXCR3-positive naive CD8 T cells (dated by TCRdb to about 2019). For context, the study as a whole: In total, about 150 million TRB reads were obtained, which works out to roughly 1.5 +/- 0.3 million reads per library. Diversity and physicochemical repertoire analyses covered about a dozen donors pooled from two independent experiments. TRBV-TRBJ cluster analysis included naive subsets from several donors and memory cells from 3 donors.

Including the terminal cysteine and phenylalanine, the CDR3 comprises 13 residues. No DNA accompanies this entry. CDR1 and CDR2, per the germline V gene, are SQVTM and ANQGSEA. Each CD8+ T cell subset was flow-sorted in triplicate, with 300,000 or so cells per subset placed directly into RLT lysis buffer. Naive CD8+ T cells were defined stringently as CD45RO-CCR7+CD27+CD95- to exclude memory contaminants. Peripheral blood mononuclear cells were isolated from buffy coats using standard density gradient centrifugation. Naive CXCR3-negative and CXCR3-positive CD8+ T cells were flow-sorted on a FACSAria III. Total RNA was extracted from sorted cells using an RNeasy Mini Kit. General conclusions and limits of the study: CXCR3 expression partially decreased after cryopreservation, so most assays used freshly isolated PBMCs. Repertoire diversity was comparably high in both naive subsets but much lower in memory CD8+ T cells. TRB CDR3s from CXCR3-positive naive cells showed higher hydrophobicity (lower Kidera factor 4), lower energy, and higher strength and volume indices than CXCR3-negative naive cells. Because surface CD5, which is linked to self-reactivity in mice, was comparable between the naive subsets, TCR interaction strength was also inferred from the physicochemical properties of TRB CDR3s. Naive CXCR3-negative and CXCR3-positive cells from the same donor showed similar TRBV-TRBJ usage, whereas memory cells showed distinct patterns.

The specimen sequenced was naive CXCR3- CD8+ T cells from blood. The sample's cell subset or site label, decoded: CD45RO-CCR7+CD27+CD95- naive CD8+ T cells lacking CXCR3 (TNR3-). This sequence uses TRBV29-1 and TRBJ2-5; lacking DNA, the TRBD1 call made by TCRdb goes unchecked. This receptor was identified in a human donor in good health. Some clones in this sample may be carry-over from other donors' samples. CDR3 reads: CSVEGQGEETQYF.